This T cell receptor (beta chain) originates from a study of T cells in Graves' hyperthyroidism and ophthalmopathy. CDR1 is MNHNS, CDR2 SASEGT, per germline. The germline V and J ends were trimmed by 7 bases and 7 bases, with 17 bases remaining between them. CDR3 length: 15 residues. Researchers amplified the TCR beta CDR3 regions from RNA transcripts. In the first-round RT-PCR of the TCR CDR3, the HTBI primer set was used. MiXCR, applied by TCRdb to the multiplex PCR reads, yields one record per CDR3 protein. The sample includes a few hundred thousand distinct CDR3 sequences, approximately 17% of them seen just once. A remark on this clonotype: The antigen is unknown.

Findings of the study overall: Most expanded thyroid clonotypes above 0.001 also appeared in blood.

The rearrangement uses TRBV6-1 and TRBJ1-6, with D perhaps TRBD1 (5 bases). This receptor was taken from a man aged 18 to 29 with Graves' ophthalmopathy. The sequencing input was blood. CDR3 nucleotides: TGTGCCAGCACCCCGGGGGGGAGTGACAATTCACCCCTCCACTTT. It yields the protein CASTPGGSDNSPLHF.